This T cell receptor beta chain was identified in a study of cytomegalovirus exposure and HLA in healthy donors. Of note for this clone: Its antigen is still unknown.

The CDR3 loop spans 15 amino acids. V shed 1 base and J shed 0 bases, with 10 bases lying between them. Germline V CDR1 and CDR2: GTSNPN, SVGIG (reference sequence). PCR primers comprised 60 Vbeta and 13 Jbeta primers. Generated by immunoSEQ multiplex PCR, the TCRdb table keeps only in-frame clones and is missing some. Of about 220,000 clones listed, 80% to 85% are singletons. Study findings and constraints: A cluster of highly shared sequence variants was likely a sequencing artifact.

The source is a boy younger than 10 in good health and CMV-seronegative. The chain carries TRBV30 and TRBJ2-1; D might be TRBD2 (6 bases). Sequencing input: PBMCs. The CDR3, as DNA: TGTGCCTGGAGTGGGCGGGACCACTCCTACAATGAGCAGTTCTTC. This codes for CAWSGRDHSYNEQFF.